What follows describes a single T cell receptor beta chain. Germline assignment: CDR1 PRHDT and CDR2 FYEKMQ (reference sequence). Germline trimming cut 5 bases from V and 11 bases from J; bases unmatched to any gene: 6. The CDR3 totals 13 residues. This entry belongs to a study of blood T cells in healthy people across ages. A sample-barcoded 5' primer and a J-beta primer mix were used in a second PCR of roughly 6 to 11 cycles. TCRdb independently ran MiXCR on the 5' RACE reads; one entry per CDR3 protein. The sample shows about 1.4 million distinct CDR3 sequences, almost 60% of them seen only once. The sample taken for sequencing was blood. This sequence joins TRBV13 and TRBJ2-6; 7 nucleotides match TRBD1. The source is a man aged 18 to 30 in good health. The CDR3 reads CASSQQGSDVLTF. The DNA of the CDR3 is TGTGCCAGCAGCCAACAGGGGTCCGACGTCCTGACTTTC.